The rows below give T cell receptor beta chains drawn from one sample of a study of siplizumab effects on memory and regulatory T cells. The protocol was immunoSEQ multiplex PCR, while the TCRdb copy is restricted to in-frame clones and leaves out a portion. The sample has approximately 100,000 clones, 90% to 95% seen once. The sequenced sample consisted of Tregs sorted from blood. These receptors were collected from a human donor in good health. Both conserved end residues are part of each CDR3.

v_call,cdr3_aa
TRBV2,CASRREADTQYF
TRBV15,CATSRVFGLAGVGTGELFF
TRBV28,CASSLNRKETQYF
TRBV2,CASSESQGLAFNEQFF
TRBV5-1,CASSLSADQPQHF
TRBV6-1,CASSEARQQPQHF
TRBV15,CATSREVNSGDTQYF
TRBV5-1,CASSPGRQGRTEAFF
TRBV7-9,CASSSSGPSTDTQYF
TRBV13,CASSSTRTGKETQYF
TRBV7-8,CASSQGGLAASSYEQYF
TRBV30,CAWSGTSSYGYTF
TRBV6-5,CASSRGIAKNIQYF
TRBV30,CAWSVGGTSTDTQYF
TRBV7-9,CASSLARLPTDTQYF
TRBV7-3,CASSPGQGAPGYTF
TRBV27,CASSEARGLDTQYF
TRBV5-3,CARSRYDRDYEQYF
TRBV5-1,CASSLEEAETYGYTF
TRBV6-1,CASSVGRTYYEQYF
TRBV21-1,CASAGDRASYEQYF
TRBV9,CASNLGPGTSYGYTF
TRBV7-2,CASIPDRFNYGYTF
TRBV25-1,CASSPRGQDGYTF
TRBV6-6,CASQGAQETQYF
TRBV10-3,CAISERTGPFPENIQYF
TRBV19,CATGDRGHNEQFF
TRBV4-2,CASSPTLAGGIAREQFF
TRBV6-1,CASSEGGTPGVETQYF
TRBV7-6,CASSLGGTDNTEAFF
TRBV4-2,CASSPVVASGSYEQYF
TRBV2,CASSPNTEAFF
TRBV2,CASKRESYEQYF
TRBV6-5,CASSYSRWGLVTEAFF
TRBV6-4,CASSVTGGGIDNEQFF
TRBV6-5,CASSYQGPSYGYTF
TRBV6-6,CASTIRVAGTDTQYF
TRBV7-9,CAIAGTDTQYF
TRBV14,CASSQFRGSEQFF